Listed below are T cell receptor beta chains from one sample, sequenced in a study of beta chain features in type 1 diabetes. The method was immunoSEQ multiplex PCR; TCRdb's version includes in-frame clones alone and lacks a portion of them. The top ten clones hold approximately 1.5% of a sample with about 27,000 clones, around 54% of them seen once. The source material was Tregs from blood. The receptors derive from a woman younger than 35 with type 1 diabetes. CDR3s include the opening cysteine and the closing phenylalanine or tryptophan. A D gene is named only where the DNA matches it firmly. Only part of the rows carry a size: once, few, many, or a class if the clone is expanded.

clone size	J gene	CDR3 length	V gene	D gene	CDR3 DNA	CDR3 protein
-	TRBJ1-6	13	TRBV29-1	TRBD1	TGCAGCGCACGGACAGGCTATAATTCACCCCTCCACTTT	CSARTGYNSPLHF
-	TRBJ2-7	14	TRBV7-9	-	TGTGCCAGCAGCCCTACGGTTGAGACCTACGAGCAGTACTTC	CASSPTVETYEQYF
-	TRBJ2-2	18	TRBV5-4	TRBD2	TGTGCCAGCAGCAAAGGGGGGACTAGCGGAGCGGGTGGCGGGGAGCTGTTTTTT	CASSKGGTSGAGGGELFF
-	TRBJ2-2	20	TRBV5-4	TRBD2	TGTGCCAGCAGCTCCTCCTCCGGGACTAGCGGGAGAGCGAACACCGGGGAGCTGTTTTTT	CASSSSSGTSGRANTGELFF
few	TRBJ2-3	15	TRBV10-3	TRBD2	TGTGCCATCAGAAGGGGACTAGCAAATGGAGATACGCAGTATTTT	CAIRRGLANGDTQYF
-	TRBJ2-2	13	TRBV7-2	-	TGTGCCAGCAGCTTTCAGGGGTGGGGGGAGCTGTTTTTT	CASSFQGWGELFF
few	TRBJ2-3	16	TRBV18	TRBD1	TGTGCCAGCTCACAACTAGGACAGGGGAGCACAGATACGCAGTATTTT	CASSQLGQGSTDTQYF
-	TRBJ1-1	15	TRBV9	-	TGTGCCAGCAGCGACGGCAGGGTAGGGGACACTGAAGCTTTCTTT	CASSDGRVGDTEAFF
-	TRBJ2-3	11	TRBV20-1	-	TGCAGTGCTAGAGGCGGAGATACGCAGTATTTT	CSARGGDTQYF
-	TRBJ1-4	19	TRBV27	-	TGTGCCAGCAGTCAACAGGGAGCCCGGGCCAGAGCAACTAATGAAAAACTGTTTTTT	CASSQQGARARATNEKLFF
-	TRBJ1-5	17	TRBV27	TRBD1	TGTGCCAGCAGCCCTGGACAGGGGCGGTTGGGCAATCAGCCCCAGCATTTT	CASSPGQGRLGNQPQHF
-	TRBJ2-7	13	TRBV19	-	TGTGCCAGTAGTGCTGGACAGCTCTACGAGCAGTACTTC	CASSAGQLYEQYF
few	TRBJ1-2	15	TRBV6-1	TRBD1	TGTGCCAGCAGTGAACATTTGGGACAGAACTATGGCTACACCTTC	CASSEHLGQNYGYTF
-	TRBJ2-3	16	TRBV7-6	TRBD2	TGTGCCAGCAGCCGATGGGGCGGGGGAAGCACAGATACGCAGTATTTT	CASSRWGGGSTDTQYF
-	TRBJ1-3	16	TRBV5-1	-	TGCGCCAGCAGCTTGGGACTGGGGGCTTCGGGAAACACCATATATTTT	CASSLGLGASGNTIYF
-	TRBJ2-1	16	TRBV7-9	TRBD2	TGTGCCAGCAGCTTAGGGGTAGCGGGAGTGTCCAATGAGCAGTTCTTC	CASSLGVAGVSNEQFF
-	TRBJ1-3	15	TRBV15	-	TGTGCCACCAGCAGAGCCAGGGTGGGAGGAAACACCATATATTTT	CATSRARVGGNTIYF
-	TRBJ2-2	15	TRBV28	-	TGTGCCAGCAGTTTAGGGGGCGCGAACACCGGGGAGCTGTTTTTT	CASSLGGANTGELFF
-	TRBJ2-5	16	TRBV11-2	TRBD2	TGTGCCAGCAGCCGAGGGACTAGCGGGAGTAGCGAGACCCAGTACTTC	CASSRGTSGSSETQYF
-	TRBJ1-1	13	TRBV29-1	-	TGCAGCGTTGACAGGGAGGACGGCACTGAAGCTTTCTTT	CSVDREDGTEAFF
-	TRBJ2-1	16	TRBV28	-	TGTGCCAGCAGTTTATTGACGGGAGTTTCATCCAATGAGCAGTTCTTC	CASSLLTGVSSNEQFF
-	TRBJ2-7	15	TRBV7-2	TRBD1	TGTGCCAGCAGTTTCCGAGGGACAGGAAACTACGAGCAGTACTTC	CASSFRGTGNYEQYF
-	TRBJ2-1	14	TRBV7-2	-	TGTGCCAGCAGCTTAGCTGGGCGATACAATGAGCAGTTCTTC	CASSLAGRYNEQFF
-	TRBJ2-5	17	TRBV2	TRBD1	TGTGCCAGCAGCGGTAGACCCGGACAGGGGCTCCAAGAGACCCAGTACTTC	CASSGRPGQGLQETQYF
-	TRBJ2-7	15	TRBV10-3	TRBD1	TGTGCCATCAGGGGGACAGGCCCGATCTCCTACGAGCAGTACTTC	CAIRGTGPISYEQYF
few	TRBJ2-2	14	TRBV10-3	-	TGTGCCATCAGTGGACGACTAGACACCGGGGAGCTGTTTTTT	CAISGRLDTGELFF
-	TRBJ2-1	16	TRBV29-1	TRBD1	TGCAGCGTTCCTGGGCGGGCACAGGGGGCCTCGGGGGAGCAGTTCTTC	CSVPGRAQGASGEQFF
few	TRBJ2-1	15	TRBV5-1	TRBD1	TGCGCCAGCAACCCTGGGACAGGGGGCTACAATGAGCAGTTCTTC	CASNPGTGGYNEQFF
few	TRBJ2-3	15	TRBV10-3	TRBD1	TGTGCCATCAGTGAAGGGACAGGGGGAACAGATACGCAGTATTTT	CAISEGTGGTDTQYF
-	TRBJ2-1	13	TRBV2	TRBD2	TGTGCCAGCAACCTAGCGGGGTACAATGAGCAGTTCTTC	CASNLAGYNEQFF
-	TRBJ2-5	11	TRBV6-1	-	TGTGCCAGCAGCAGTTACGAGACCCAGTACTTC	CASSSYETQYF
-	TRBJ1-6	15	TRBV28	-	TGTGCCAGCAGTCCTTCAAGGGGAAGGGGTTCACCCCTCCACTTT	CASSPSRGRGSPLHF
few	TRBJ2-1	16	TRBV5-4	-	TGTGCCAGCAGCTTGGGTCGCCCGAGCTCCTACAATGAGCAGTTCTTC	CASSLGRPSSYNEQFF
-	TRBJ2-1	17	TRBV5-1	TRBD2	TGCGCCAGCAGCAAGGGACTAGCGGGGGCCACCTACAATGAGCAGTTCTTC	CASSKGLAGATYNEQFF
-	TRBJ2-2	10	TRBV30	-	TGTGCCTTCTACCGCGGGGAGCTGTTTTTT	CAFYRGELFF